These T cell receptor beta chains were read from a single sample in a study of cytomegalovirus exposure and HLA in healthy donors. Profiled with immunoSEQ multiplex PCR; TCRdb holds only in-frame clones, not every one. The data contain 150,000 to 200,000 clones, 70% to 85% of them singletons. The specimen sequenced was PBMCs. The source is a young man in good health and CMV-seronegative. The CDR3 runs from the conserved cysteine through the conserved F or W. A clone size is listed for some rows: how often the clone was seen (once, few, many), or a class if it is expanded.

>NA|TRBV19|TRBJ2-7
CASSSRDSYEQYF
>NA|TRBV6-1|TRBJ1-2
CAVPGQGRIYGYTF
>few|TRBV6-4|TRBJ2-3
CASSVRGLTTDTQYF
>NA|TRBV6-5|TRBJ1-2
CASSYSPTAHYGYTF
>NA|TRBV29-1|TRBJ2-3
CSMTSGKTDTQYF
>NA|TRBV5-8|TRBJ2-7
CASSLGTDSSYEQYF
>NA|TRBV28|TRBJ2-7
CASSFTGVGAYEQYF
>NA|TRBV9|TRBJ2-3
CASSLGLAGIMSDTQYF
>NA|TRBV9|TRBJ2-1
CASSGDYNEQFF
>once|TRBV6-5|TRBJ2-7
CASSSTGTVHYEQYF
>NA|TRBV7-9|TRBJ1-5
CSSSSGGRDRYSNQPQHF
>NA|TRBV4-2|TRBJ2-1
CASSQDGRETSGNEQFF
>few|TRBV5-6|TRBJ1-4
CASSLKQPNEKLFF
>NA|TRBV12-5|TRBJ2-1
CASGSSGGLNEQFF
>once|TRBV29-1|TRBJ2-7
CSVGQEFYEQYF
>NA|TRBV5-3|TRBJ2-7
CARSPTYLAEYEQYF
>NA|TRBV4-1|TRBJ2-5
CASSQVVRSETQYF
>NA|TRBV5-4|TRBJ1-6
CASSLGTGVLNSPLHF
>few|TRBV9|TRBJ2-1
CASSGLGGLAGGQSSYNEQFF
>NA|TRBV5-1|TRBJ1-3
CASSSGGTSSGNTIYF
>NA|TRBV11-2|TRBJ1-1
CASSSSRREAFF
>few|TRBV15|TRBJ1-5
CATSGIPQENQPQHF
>once|TRBV18|TRBJ2-3
CASSHMFFRDRVVADTQYF
>NA|TRBV29-1|TRBJ2-3
CSASIGTDTQYF
>once|TRBV4-2|TRBJ2-7
CASSQSDRNSYEQYF
>NA|TRBV25-1|TRBJ2-2
CASSEPAGTHTGGLFF
>NA|TRBV27|TRBJ1-5
CASSDRGGNQPQHF
>NA|TRBV28|TRBJ2-7
CAGSGVGTSDYEQYF
>NA|TRBV5-6|TRBJ2-5
CASSFPREGETQYF
>NA|TRBV2|TRBJ1-5
CASRPGTGIGQPQHF
>NA|TRBV14|TRBJ2-7
CASSQGQSYEQYF
>NA|TRBV5-1|TRBJ2-3
CASSLGGEGTDTQYF
>NA|TRBV7-2|TRBJ2-5
CASSRSGTKETQYF